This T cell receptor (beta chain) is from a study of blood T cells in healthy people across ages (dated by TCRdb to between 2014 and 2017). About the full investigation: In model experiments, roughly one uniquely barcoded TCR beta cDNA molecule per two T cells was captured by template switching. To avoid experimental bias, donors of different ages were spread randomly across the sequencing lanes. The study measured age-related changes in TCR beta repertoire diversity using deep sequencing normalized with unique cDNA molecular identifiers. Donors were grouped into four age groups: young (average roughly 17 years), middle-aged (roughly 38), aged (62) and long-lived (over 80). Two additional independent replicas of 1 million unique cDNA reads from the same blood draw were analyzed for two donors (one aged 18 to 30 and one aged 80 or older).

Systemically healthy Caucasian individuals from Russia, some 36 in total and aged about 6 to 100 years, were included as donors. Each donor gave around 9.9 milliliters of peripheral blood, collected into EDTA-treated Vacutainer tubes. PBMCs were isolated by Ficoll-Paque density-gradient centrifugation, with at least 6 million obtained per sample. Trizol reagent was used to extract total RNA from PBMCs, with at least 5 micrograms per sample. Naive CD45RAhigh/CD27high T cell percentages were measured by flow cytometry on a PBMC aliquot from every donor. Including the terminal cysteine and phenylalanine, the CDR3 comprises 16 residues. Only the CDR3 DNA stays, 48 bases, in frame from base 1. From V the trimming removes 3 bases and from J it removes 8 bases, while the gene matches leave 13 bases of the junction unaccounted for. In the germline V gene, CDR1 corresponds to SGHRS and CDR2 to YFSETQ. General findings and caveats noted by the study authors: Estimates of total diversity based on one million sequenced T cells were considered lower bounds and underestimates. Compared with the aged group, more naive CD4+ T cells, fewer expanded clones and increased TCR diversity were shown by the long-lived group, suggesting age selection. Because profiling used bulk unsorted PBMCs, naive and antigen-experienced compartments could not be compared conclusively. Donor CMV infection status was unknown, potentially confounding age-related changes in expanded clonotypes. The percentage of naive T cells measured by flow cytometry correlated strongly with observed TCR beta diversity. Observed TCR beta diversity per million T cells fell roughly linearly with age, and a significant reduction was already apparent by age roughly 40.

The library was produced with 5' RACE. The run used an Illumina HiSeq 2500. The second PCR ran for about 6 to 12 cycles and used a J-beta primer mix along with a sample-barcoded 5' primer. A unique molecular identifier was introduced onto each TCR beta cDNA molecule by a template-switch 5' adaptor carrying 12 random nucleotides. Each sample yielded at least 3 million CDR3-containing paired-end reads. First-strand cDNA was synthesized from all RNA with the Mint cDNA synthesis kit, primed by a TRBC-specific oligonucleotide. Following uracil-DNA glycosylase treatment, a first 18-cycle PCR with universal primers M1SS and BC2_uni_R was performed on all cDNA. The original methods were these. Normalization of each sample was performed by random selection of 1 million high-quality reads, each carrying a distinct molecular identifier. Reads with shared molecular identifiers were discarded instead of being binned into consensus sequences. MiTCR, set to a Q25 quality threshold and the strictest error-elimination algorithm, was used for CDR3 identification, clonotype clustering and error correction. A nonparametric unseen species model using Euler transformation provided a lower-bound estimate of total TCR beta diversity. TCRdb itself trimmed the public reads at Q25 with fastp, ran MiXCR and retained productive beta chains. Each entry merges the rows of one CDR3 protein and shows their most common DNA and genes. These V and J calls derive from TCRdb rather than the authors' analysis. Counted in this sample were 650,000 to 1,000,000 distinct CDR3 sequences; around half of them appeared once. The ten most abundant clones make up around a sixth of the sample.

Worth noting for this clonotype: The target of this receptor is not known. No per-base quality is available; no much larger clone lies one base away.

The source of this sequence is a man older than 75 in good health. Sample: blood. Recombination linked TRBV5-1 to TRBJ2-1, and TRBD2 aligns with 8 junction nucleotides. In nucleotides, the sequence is TGCGCCAGCAGCTCGGACCCTAGCGGGCAGCGGTATGAGCAGTTCTTC. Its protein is CASSSDPSGQRYEQFF.